The 13 T cell receptor beta chains listed next were all sequenced from one sample in a study of control samples from healthy donors and cancer patients. The data were produced by immunoSEQ multiplex PCR, yet TCRdb's version contains in-frame clones alone and is incomplete. The table records some 23,000 clones, 85% to 90% of them present only once. Material: PBMCs. Receptors were obtained from a man aged 60 to 75 with head and neck cancer.

The chain carries TRBV4-1 and TRBJ1-1; 7 bases are a match to TRBD1. Unmatched junction bases numbered 15, after V lost 0 bases and J lost 5 bases. Germline CDR1 reads MGHRA; CDR2 reads YSYEKL. This CDR3 is built from 18 residues. DNA of the CDR3: TGCGCCAGCAGCCAAGATTTCCTACAAGGGGGCGCCTGGACTGAAGCTTTCTTT. It is translated as CASSQDFLQGGAWTEAFF.

In this sample, this clone turned up a few times. V gene TRBV5-1 combines with J gene TRBJ1-1; 9 nucleotides agree with TRBD1. The CDR3 contains 14 residues. V gave up 0 bases and J gave up 7 bases; unmatched junction bases: 4. Per germline, CDR1 SGHRS and CDR2 YFSETQ. CDR3 protein: CASSLARQGDEAFF. In DNA, the CDR3 is TGCGCCAGCAGCTTGGCCCGACAGGGGGATGAAGCTTTCTTT.

V gene TRBV10-1 combines with J gene TRBJ1-1; no clear D gene. Germline V CDR1 and CDR2: WNHNN, SYGVQD (reference sequence). The germline V and J ends were trimmed by 3 bases and 5 bases, with 4 bases remaining between them. The CDR3 covers 11 residues. The CDR3 here is CASSDSTEAFF. CDR3 nucleotides: TGCGCCAGCAGTGATAGTACTGAAGCTTTCTTT.

The chain couples TRBV30 to TRBJ1-5; D call uncertain. Germline V gene sequence: CDR1 GTSNPN, CDR2 SVGIG (reference sequence). Trimming shortened V by 0 bases and J by 0 bases, and 6 bases separated the two germline ends. The CDR3 runs to 14 residues. CDR3 nucleotide sequence: TGTGCCTGGAGTGTGCTAGATAGCAATCAGCCCCAGCATTTT. Translating gives CAWSVLDSNQPQHF.

V usage is TRBV13 and J usage is TRBJ1-6; the D is unclear. Germline V lookup: CDR1 PRHDT, CDR2 FYEKMQ (reference sequence). CDR3 size: 16 residues. V was trimmed by 2 bases and J by 5 bases, leaving 13 bases between them. The CDR3 DNA sequence: TGTGCCAGCAGCTTAAATGAAAACAGACATAATTCACCCCTCCACTTT. Protein sequence: CASSLNENRHNSPLHF.

This chain links TRBV7-8 with TRBJ1-6; D not certain. Trimming cost V 1 base and J 9 bases, with 19 bases left between them. The germline V gene has CDR1 SGHVS and CDR2 FQNEAQ. This CDR3 has 17 amino acids. The CDR3 coding sequence is TGTGCCAGCAGCTTAGGGCGGCGAGACATACCCACTTCACCCCTCCACTTT. This codes for CASSLGRRDIPTSPLHF.

The chain has TRBV30 and TRBJ2-7; D tentatively reads TRBD1 or TRBD2 (6 bases each). V lost 4 bases to trimming and J lost 6 bases, with 13 bases between them. Per germline, CDR1 GTSNPN and CDR2 SVGIG (reference sequence). The CDR3 is 12 amino acids. This chain's CDR3 is CAWIQGGGEQYF. The CDR3 nucleotides are TGTGCCTGGATTCAAGGGGGAGGCGAGCAGTACTTC. Together with reference TRBV30 and TRBJ2-7, the CDR3 gives the full variable domain: SQTIHQWPATLVQPVGSPLSLECTVEGTSNPNLYWYRQAAGRGLQLLFYSVGIGQISSEVPQNLSASRPQDRQFILSSKKLLLSDSGFYLCAWIQGGGEQYFGPGTRLTVT.

The chain joins TRBV30 to TRBJ2-5, with D perhaps TRBD1 (7 bases). The germline V and J ends were trimmed by 3 bases and 4 bases, with 15 bases remaining between them. CDR3 length equals 14 residues. Per the germline V gene, CDR1 is GTSNPN and CDR2 is SVGIG (reference sequence). The CDR3 coding sequence is TGTGCCTGGAGGGAGGAGGGGGCCGGAGAGACCCAGTACTTC. This codes for CAWREEGAGETQYF.

The chain is built from TRBV6-5 and TRBJ2-7, with D perhaps TRBD1 (7 bases). The CDR3 totals 15 residues. CDR1 is MNHEY and CDR2 is SVGAGI in the germline V gene. The V end lost 0 bases, the J end lost 1 base, and 10 bases lay between the germline ends. CDR3: CASSYSQGGSYEQYF. The CDR3 DNA is TGTGCCAGCAGTTACTCGCAGGGGGGATCCTACGAGCAGTACTTC.

DNA for the CDR3: TGTGCCAGCAGTGACGGGGCAGGGAGGTTTAACACTGAAGCTTTCTTT. It is translated as CASSDGAGRFNTEAFF. The chain uses TRBV6-1 and TRBJ1-1, with D maybe TRBD1 (5 bases). The CDR3 spans 16 residues. Trimming shortened V by 3 bases and J by 2 bases, and 16 bases separated the two germline ends. Germline loops: CDR1 MNHNS, CDR2 SASEGT.

The J gene is TRBJ1-4, the V gene TRBV5-1; 10 positions match TRBD1. The CDR3 totals 16 residues. CDR1 and CDR2 from the germline V gene are SGHRS and YFSETQ. The junction had 10 bases not matched to a gene; V was cut back by 4 bases and J by 7 bases. The CDR3 sequence is CASSPGQGEGGEKLFF. DNA for the CDR3: TGCGCCAGCAGCCCCGGACAGGGGGAAGGAGGTGAAAAACTGTTTTTT.

The chain is built from TRBV6-5 and TRBJ2-3, with D possibly matching TRBD2 (6 bases). The CDR3 length is 14 residues. Trimming took 7 bases from V and 0 from J, leaving 11 bases between them. Germline CDR1 reads MNHEY; CDR2 reads SVGAGI. The CDR3 DNA reads as TGTGCCAGCATTTGGACTACGAGCACAGATACGCAGTATTTT. Translating it yields CASIWTTSTDTQYF.

V gene TRBV5-4 combines with J gene TRBJ1-1; D call uncertain. The CDR3 consists of 12 residues. Germline CDR1 and CDR2: SGHNT and YYREEE (reference sequence). Trimming took off 4 bases at V and 7 bases at J, with 11 bases between the two ends. The CDR3: CASSLDRNEAFF. Here the CDR3 DNA reads TGTGCCAGCAGCCTAGACCGTAATGAAGCTTTCTTT.